These 21 T cell receptor beta chains were all obtained from the same sample, sequenced in a study of CD8+CD57+ T cells in acquired aplastic anemia. The use of genomic DNA as template underpinned the TCR beta VDJ and CDR3 profiling. TCRdb re-derived calls from the reads in MiXCR, one entry per CDR3 protein. The sample gives about 160,000 distinct CDR3 sequences, roughly two thirds of which show up once; 35% to 50% is in the top ten. Patients who underwent sequencing had shown CD8+CD57+ cell expansion by flow cytometry. Sequencing was carried out using sorted CD4+, CD8+, or CD8+CD57+ T cells (not recorded which) from PBMCs. The receptors come from a human donor with aplastic anemia.

The chain uses TRBV7-9 and TRBJ2-7; the D gene is possibly TRBD2 (6 bases). Germline values: CDR1 SEHNR, CDR2 FQNEAQ (reference sequence). With 7 bases removed from V and 2 bases from J, the gap between germline ends came to 15 bases. The CDR3 consists of 14 residues. CDR3 loop: CASTPGTSTYEQYF. The CDR3 bases are TGTGCCAGCACCCCCGGGACTTCAACCTACGAGCAGTACTTC.

V usage is TRBV20-1 and J usage is TRBJ1-2, with D uncertain. Germline CDR1 DFQATT, CDR2 SNEGSKA (reference sequence). CDR3 length: 14 amino acids. Trimming cost V 0 bases and J 8 bases, with 16 bases left between them. The CDR3 sequence is CSARDEQSSIGYTF. The DNA of the CDR3 is TGCAGTGCTAGAGATGAACAGTCCTCTATCGGCTACACCTTC.

The V and J genes are TRBV5-4 and TRBJ2-3; D unresolved. The CDR3 runs 14 residues. The V end was cut by 0 bases, the J end by 6 bases, with 11 bases between. The germline V gene encodes CDR1 SGHNT and CDR2 YYREEE (reference sequence). This CDR3 is CASSLDGPEDTQYF. As DNA, the CDR3 is TGTGCCAGCAGCTTGGATGGGCCCGAGGATACGCAGTATTTT.

The chain has TRBV5-6 and TRBJ2-7; possibly TRBD1 for D (5 bases). The V end was cut by 4 bases, the J end by 3 bases, with 14 bases between. Germline V lookup: CDR1 SGHDT, CDR2 YYEEEE. This CDR3 contains 14 residues. In DNA, the CDR3 is TGTGCCAGCAGCCATCCCAGACAGAGCTACGAGCAGTACTTC. Protein: CASSHPRQSYEQYF. Using reference TRBV5-6 and TRBJ2-7 for the parts outside the CDR3, the full variable domain is DAGVTQSPTHLIKTRGQQVTLRCSPKSGHDTVSWYQQALGQGPQFIFQYYEEEERQRGNFPDRFSGHQFPNYSSELNVNALLLGDSALYLCASSHPRQSYEQYFGPGTRLTVT.

The rearrangement uses TRBV7-2 and TRBJ2-5, with 8 bases that match TRBD2. The CDR3 totals 14 residues. V dropped 5 bases and J dropped 6; count of bases not matched to a gene: 8. Germline V gene lookup returns CDR1 SGHTA and CDR2 FQGNSA. CDR3 protein: CASSLSGMEKTQYF. Here the CDR3 DNA reads TGTGCCAGCAGCCTTAGCGGGATGGAGAAGACCCAGTACTTC.

There are a few counts of this clonotype. This chain joins TRBV20-1 and TRBJ2-7, with 8 bases matching TRBD1. CDR3 length equals 14 residues. The V gene end was trimmed by 3 bases and the J gene end by 7 bases; junction bases not matched to a gene: 11. Germline CDR1 DFQATT, CDR2 SNEGSKA (reference sequence). The CDR3 nucleotides read TGCAGTGCTAGGGGCGGCAGGGGGCCGTCGGAGCAGTACTTC. This translates into CSARGGRGPSEQYF.

The gene calls are TRBV29-1 and TRBJ2-5; D is unresolved. Trimming cost V 1 base and J 5 bases, with 8 bases left between them. Germline-derived CDR1 and CDR2 are SQVTM and ANQGSEA. The CDR3 is 12 residues long. CDR3 sequence (DNA): TGCAGCGTTGAAGCCCCGAGGGAGACCCAGTACTTC. This sequence encodes CSVEAPRETQYF.

The chain joins TRBV20-1 to TRBJ2-5; TRBD2 matches at 9 bases. The trim removed 1 base at V and 5 bases at J, leaving 5 bases unmatched. Germline CDR1 reads DFQATT; CDR2 reads SNEGSKA (reference sequence). This CDR3 region has 14 residues. The chain's CDR3 is CSARGSGSGETQYF. For the CDR3, the DNA is TGCAGTGCTAGAGGTAGCGGGAGCGGGGAGACCCAGTACTTC.

The chain has TRBV29-1 and TRBJ2-5; a possible D gene is TRBD1 (6 bases). The CDR3 contains 15 residues. Germline V lookup: CDR1 SQVTM, CDR2 ANQGSEA. Trimming removed 3 bases at V and 2 bases at J, with 16 bases between. CDR3 sequence: CSVEGSDSLQETQYF. The CDR3, as DNA: TGCAGCGTTGAGGGTTCGGACAGTCTACAAGAGACCCAGTACTTC.

This chain links TRBV5-1 with TRBJ2-5; 8 bases align to TRBD1. With V trimmed by 2 bases and J by 0 bases, 6 bases remained unmatched. CDR1 is SGHRS and CDR2 is YFSETQ in the germline V gene. The CDR3 sequence is 16 residues long. The DNA of the CDR3 is TGCGCCAGCAGCTTTATTCTGACAGGGGACCAAGAGACCCAGTACTTC. Encoded protein: CASSFILTGDQETQYF.

The chain uses TRBV12-3 or TRBV12-4 and TRBJ1-2, with D possibly matching TRBD1 (6 bases). CDR3 length: 14 residues. V lost 8 bases, J lost 6 bases, and 19 bases lay in between. The DNA for the CDR3 is TGTGCCAGCGCGTGGGATGACAGGCACCATGGCTACACCTTC. It encodes CASAWDDRHHGYTF.

In this sample, this clonotype turned up a few times. CDR3 residues: CSASTGTDTQYF. CDR3 nucleotide sequence: TGCAGCGCCTCGACAGGCACAGATACGCAGTATTTT. The J gene is TRBJ2-3, the V gene TRBV29-1, with a possible D match to TRBD1 (5 bases). CDR1 SQVTM and CDR2 ANQGSEA come from the germline V gene. Trimming stripped 7 bases from V and 1 base from J, with 9 bases between. The CDR3 length is 12 residues.

J is TRBJ1-6 and V is TRBV5-4; 10 positions agree with TRBD1. This CDR3 comprises 15 residues. Germline-derived CDR1 and CDR2 are SGHNT and YYREEE (reference sequence). J was trimmed by 8 bases and V by 2 bases; bases with no gene match: 4. CDR3 coding DNA: TGTGCCAGCAGCTTTGGACAGGGGGGGCATTCACCCCTCCACTTT. Protein sequence: CASSFGQGGHSPLHF.

The V gene is TRBV19, the J gene TRBJ1-2; 7 nucleotides agree with TRBD1. V lost 8 bases and J lost 5; bases outside the gene matches: 8. The CDR3 extends over 13 amino acids. CDR1 is LNHDA and CDR2 is SQIVND in the germline V gene (reference sequence). The CDR3 is CASYDRVFYGYTF. CDR3 in DNA: TGTGCCAGTTATGACAGGGTTTTTTATGGCTACACCTTC. Using reference TRBV19 and TRBJ1-2 for the parts outside the CDR3, the full variable domain is DGGITQSPKYLFRKEGQNVTLSCEQNLNHDAMYWYRQDPGQGLRLIYYSQIVNDFQKGDIAEGYSVSREKKESFPLTVTSAQKNPTAFYLCASYDRVFYGYTFGSGTRLTVV.

This chain links TRBV29-1 with TRBJ2-7; 10 nucleotides align to TRBD1. CDR1 is SQVTM, CDR2 ANQGSEA, per germline. Unmatched junction bases numbered 16, after V lost 4 bases and J lost 7 bases. CDR3 size: 16 residues. CDR3 residues: CSVVLGGTGTGDEQYF. CDR3 in DNA: TGCAGCGTTGTGTTGGGGGGGACAGGGACAGGGGATGAGCAGTACTTC.

The chain couples TRBV2 to TRBJ2-5, with 15 positions matching TRBD2. Germline CDR1 is SNHLY and CDR2 is FYNNEI. The length of the CDR3 is 15 residues. V gave up 7 bases and J gave up 5 bases; unmatched junction bases: 5. CDR3 sequence: CASTGLAGGQETQYF. The CDR3 coding sequence is TGTGCCAGCACTGGACTAGCGGGGGGGCAGGAGACCCAGTACTTC.

This chain connects TRBV19 to TRBJ1-5; D ambiguous. Deletions cut 5 bases from V and 7 bases from J, with 6 bases between. The germline V gene encodes CDR1 LNHDA and CDR2 SQIVND (reference sequence). CDR3 size: 11 residues. The CDR3 region has the DNA TGTGCCAGTAGTTGGGGACAGCCCCAGCATTTT. Amino acid sequence: CASSWGQPQHF.

The table lists this clonotype with a few counts. V and J are TRBV7-3 and TRBJ2-2; 11 nucleotides agree with TRBD1. Losses at the gene ends were 5 bases for V and 3 bases for J; bases not matched to a gene: 11. The CDR3 has 18 residues. The germline V gene has CDR1 SGHTA and CDR2 FQGTGA. CDR3 protein: CASSTDRGRIEDTGELFF. The CDR3 coding sequence is TGTGCCAGCAGCACGGACAGGGGGCGTATTGAGGACACCGGGGAGCTGTTTTTT.

V is TRBV7-2 and J is TRBJ2-7; perhaps TRBD1 as D (7 bases). The CDR3 runs to 13 residues. V was shortened by 4 bases and J by 6 bases, with 13 bases between the two germline ends. Germline V gene sequence: CDR1 SGHTA, CDR2 FQGNSA. The CDR3 loop is CASSSGGLGEQYF. In DNA, the CDR3 is TGTGCCAGCAGCTCAGGGGGGTTGGGCGAGCAGTACTTC.

The V and J genes are TRBV10-3 and TRBJ1-5, with D hard to call. The CDR3 runs to 13 residues. V was pared by 3 bases and J by 6 bases, with 9 bases between. CDR1 is ENHRY, CDR2 SYGVKD, per germline. The CDR3 coding sequence is TGTGCCATCAGTGATCACCCGGGTCAGCCCCAGCATTTT. This gives the protein CAISDHPGQPQHF.

This clonotype was seen ten or more times. The chain employs TRBV6-1 and TRBJ1-2; TRBD1 aligns across 12 bases. Trimming took 8 bases from V and 0 from J; bases not matched to a gene: 4. CDR1 and CDR2 from the germline V gene are MNHNS and SASEGT. This CDR3 has 15 residues. The CDR3 here is CASLGQGAANYGYTF. Written as DNA, the CDR3 is TGTGCCAGCTTGGGACAGGGGGCTGCTAACTATGGCTACACCTTC.